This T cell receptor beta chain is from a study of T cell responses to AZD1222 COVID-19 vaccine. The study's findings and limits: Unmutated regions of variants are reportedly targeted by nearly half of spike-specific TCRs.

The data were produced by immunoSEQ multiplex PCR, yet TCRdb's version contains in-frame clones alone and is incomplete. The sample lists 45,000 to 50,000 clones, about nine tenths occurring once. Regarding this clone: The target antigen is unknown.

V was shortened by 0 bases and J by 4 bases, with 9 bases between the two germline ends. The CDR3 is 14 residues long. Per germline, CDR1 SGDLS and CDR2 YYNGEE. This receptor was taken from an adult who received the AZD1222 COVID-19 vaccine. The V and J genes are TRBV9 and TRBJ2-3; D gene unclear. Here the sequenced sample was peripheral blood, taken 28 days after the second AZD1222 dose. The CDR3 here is CASSVVGSPDTQYF. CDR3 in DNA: TGTGCCAGCAGCGTAGTGGGTAGTCCAGATACGCAGTATTTT.